This T cell receptor beta chain was observed in a study of Ad26.COV2.S vaccination and SARS-CoV-2 variants. CDR3 length equals 15 residues. With V trimmed by 1 base and J by 6 bases, 5 bases remained unmatched. The V gene's germline CDR1 is SGHRS and CDR2 YFSETQ. Measured with immunoSEQ multiplex PCR; TCRdb has only the in-frame clones, and not every one. The data contain 300,000 to 400,000 clones, 75% to 90% of them singletons. Indicated treatment: 15 to 20 received Ad26.COV2.S at low or high dose, single or two shots; roughly five received placebo; per-sample allocation not given. After the first vaccine or placebo injection, samples were drawn on day 63.

The clonotype comes from a person aged 18-65 years who received the Ad26.COV2.S COVID-19 vaccine or a placebo. The rearrangement uses TRBV5-1 and TRBJ2-7, with 12 bases lining up with TRBD2. Material: peripheral blood, obtained in a trial of Ad26.COV2.S vaccine versus placebo. The CDR3 DNA is TGCGCCAGCAGCTTGCTAGCGGGGGGGCAGACCGAGCAGTACTTC. It translates to CASSLLAGGQTEQYF. Together with reference TRBV5-1 and TRBJ2-7, the CDR3 gives the full variable domain: KAGVTQTPRYLIKTRGQQVTLSCSPISGHRSVSWYQQTPGQGLQFLFEYFSETQRNKGNFPGRFSGRQFSNSRSEMNVSTLELGDSALYLCASSLLAGGQTEQYFGPGTRLTVT.